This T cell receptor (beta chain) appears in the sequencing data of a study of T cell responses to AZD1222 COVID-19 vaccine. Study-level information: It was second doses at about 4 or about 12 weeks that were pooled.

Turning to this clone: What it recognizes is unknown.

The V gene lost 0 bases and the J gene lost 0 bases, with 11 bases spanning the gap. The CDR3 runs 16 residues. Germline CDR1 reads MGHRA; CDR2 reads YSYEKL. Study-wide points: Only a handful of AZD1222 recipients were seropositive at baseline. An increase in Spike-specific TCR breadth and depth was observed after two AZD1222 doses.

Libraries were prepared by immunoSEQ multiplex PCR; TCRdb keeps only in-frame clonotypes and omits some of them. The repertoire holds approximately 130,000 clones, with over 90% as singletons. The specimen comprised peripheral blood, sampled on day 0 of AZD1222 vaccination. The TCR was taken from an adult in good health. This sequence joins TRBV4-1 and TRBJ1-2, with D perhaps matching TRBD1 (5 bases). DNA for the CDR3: TGCGCCAGCAGCCAAGATCATAGGGGAACTAACTATGGCTACACCTTC. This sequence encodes CASSQDHRGTNYGYTF.